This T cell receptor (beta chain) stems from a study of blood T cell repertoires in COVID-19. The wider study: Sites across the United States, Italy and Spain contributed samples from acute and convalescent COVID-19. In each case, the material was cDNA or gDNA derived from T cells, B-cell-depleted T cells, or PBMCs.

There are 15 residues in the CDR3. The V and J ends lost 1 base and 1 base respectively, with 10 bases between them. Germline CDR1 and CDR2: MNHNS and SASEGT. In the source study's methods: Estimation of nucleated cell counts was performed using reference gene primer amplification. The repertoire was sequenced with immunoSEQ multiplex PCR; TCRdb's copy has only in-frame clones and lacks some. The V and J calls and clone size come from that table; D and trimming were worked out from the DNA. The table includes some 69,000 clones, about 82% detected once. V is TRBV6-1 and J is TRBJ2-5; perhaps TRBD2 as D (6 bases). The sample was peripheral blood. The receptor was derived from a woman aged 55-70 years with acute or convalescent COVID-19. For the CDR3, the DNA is TGTGCCAGCAGTGAAGTCATGGGGGGCCAAGAGACCCAGTACTTC. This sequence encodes CASSEVMGGQETQYF.